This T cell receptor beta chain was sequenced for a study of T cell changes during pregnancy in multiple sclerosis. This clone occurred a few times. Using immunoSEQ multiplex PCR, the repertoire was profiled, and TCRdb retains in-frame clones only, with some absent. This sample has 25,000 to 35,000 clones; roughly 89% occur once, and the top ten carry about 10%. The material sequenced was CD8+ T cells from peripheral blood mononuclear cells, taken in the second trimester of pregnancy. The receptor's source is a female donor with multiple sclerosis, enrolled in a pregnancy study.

CDR3 in DNA: TGTGCCAGCAGCTCCGGACAGGGAAGGGCGGGGAACACTGAAGCTTTCTTT. Its protein product is CASSSGQGRAGNTEAFF. The chain links TRBV9 to TRBJ1-1; 8 bases fit TRBD1. CDR1 SGDLS and CDR2 YYNGEE come from the germline V gene. This CDR3 has 17 amino acids. With V trimmed by 4 bases and J by 1 base, 12 bases remained unmatched. Together with reference TRBV9 and TRBJ1-1, the CDR3 gives the full variable domain: DSGVTQTPKHLITATGQRVTLRCSPRSGDLSVYWYQQSLDQGLQFLIQYYNGEERAKGNILERFSAQQFPDLHSELNLSSLELGDSALYFCASSSGQGRAGNTEAFFGQGTRLTVV.